This TCR beta chain was identified in a study of blood T cell repertoires in COVID-19. As for the study in general: Whether acute or convalescent, the COVID-19 samples came from the United States, Italy and Spain.

The CDR3 covers 15 residues. Germline V CDR1 and CDR2: SGHTA, FQGTGA. V shed 5 bases and J 3 bases; nucleotides not matched to a gene: 7. Original handling: Amplified reference gene primers provided the basis for estimating nucleated cell counts. Produced via immunoSEQ multiplex PCR; TCRdb's table is partial and in-frame only. That table is the source of V, J and clone size, and D and trimming were worked out from the DNA. The top ten clones hold roughly 26% of a sample with 25,000 to 35,000 clones, around 88% of them seen once. The chain recombines TRBV7-3 with TRBJ2-1; 7 bases agree with TRBD2. The sequence was collected from a human donor in a cohort sampled during active COVID-19. Source material: peripheral blood. In DNA form, the CDR3 reads TGTGCCAGCAGCCCCGGGACTAACTTCTACAATGAGCAGTTCTTC. This encodes CASSPGTNFYNEQFF.